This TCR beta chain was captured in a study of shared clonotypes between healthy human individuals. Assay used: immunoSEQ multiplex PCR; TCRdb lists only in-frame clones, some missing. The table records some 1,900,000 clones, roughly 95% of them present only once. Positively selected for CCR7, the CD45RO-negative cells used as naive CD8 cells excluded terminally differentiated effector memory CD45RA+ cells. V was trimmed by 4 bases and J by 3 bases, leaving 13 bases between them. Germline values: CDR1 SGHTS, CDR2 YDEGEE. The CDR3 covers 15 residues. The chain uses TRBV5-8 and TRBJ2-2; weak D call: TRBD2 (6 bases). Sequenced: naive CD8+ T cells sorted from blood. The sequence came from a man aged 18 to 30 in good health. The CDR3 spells CASSPGGVYTGELFF. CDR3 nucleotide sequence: TGTGCCAGCAGCCCGGGCGGGGTCTACACCGGGGAGCTGTTTTTT. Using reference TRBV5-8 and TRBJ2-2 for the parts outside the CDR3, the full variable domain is EAGVTQSPTHLIKTRGQQATLRCSPISGHTSVYWYQQALGLGLQFLLWYDEGEERNRGNFPPRFSGRQFPNYSSELNVNALELEDSALYLCASSPGGVYTGELFFGEGSRLTVL.